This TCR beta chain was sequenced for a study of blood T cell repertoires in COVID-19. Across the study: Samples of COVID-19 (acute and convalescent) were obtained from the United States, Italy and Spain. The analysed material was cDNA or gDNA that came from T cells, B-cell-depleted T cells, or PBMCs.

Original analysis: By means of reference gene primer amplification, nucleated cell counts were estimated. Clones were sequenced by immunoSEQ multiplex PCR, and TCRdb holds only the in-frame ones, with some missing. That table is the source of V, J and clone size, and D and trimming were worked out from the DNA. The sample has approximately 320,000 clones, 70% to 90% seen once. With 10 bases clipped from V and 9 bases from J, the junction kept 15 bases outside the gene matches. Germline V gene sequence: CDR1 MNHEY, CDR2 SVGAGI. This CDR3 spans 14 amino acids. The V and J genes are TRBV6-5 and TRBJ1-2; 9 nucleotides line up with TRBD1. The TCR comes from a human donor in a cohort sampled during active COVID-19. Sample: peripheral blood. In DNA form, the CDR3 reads TGTGCCACACAAGTCTTAGGGACAGGGATACGCTACACCTTC. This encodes CATQVLGTGIRYTF.